These T cell receptor beta chains were read from a single sample in a study of identifying expanded T cells in peripheral blood. Method: immunoSEQ multiplex PCR; TCRdb's copy keeps in-frame clones and lacks some. This sample has about 85,000 clones, with approximately 89% found just once. Material for sequencing was blood. Receptors originate from a person aged 18 to 70 in good health. Each CDR3 is given without its conserved first and last residue.

v_call | cdr3_aa
TRBV27 | ASRRTGTDTQY
TRBV10-3 | AISATRVGQGRAHNGNQPQH
TRBV4-1 | ASSPDSSSGNTIY
TRBV6-6 | ASSYGAGNYGYT
TRBV5-4 | ASSLEQYYGYT
TRBV5-1 | ASSSGTSLVWSF
TRBV7-9 | ASSSYIGSSYNEQF
TRBV13 | ASSLGVGQY
TRBV4-1 | ASSLRLAGAGELF
TRBV19 | ASSGGGTDTQY
TRBV7-8 | ASSSLARNTVGYT
TRBV5-1 | ASSLGGRAQDNEQF
TRBV6-6 | ASSGQGTSYEQY
TRBV7-2 | ASSFPPGTGITDTQY
TRBV5-6 | ASSRVLEETQY
TRBV9 | ASSVNPGFMDTQY
TRBV27 | ASSPRGQGPPT
TRBV7-2 | ASSPTGLGTDTQY
TRBV7-6 | ASSATSGRITDTQY
TRBV30 | AWTQSDSPLH
TRBV5-4 | ASSWKSRETQY
TRBV6-5 | ASSYAWDKRAF
TRBV2 | ASSRQGSSGANVLT
TRBV2 | ASSGQGQGEKLF
TRBV7-2 | ASRMTSYNEQF
TRBV9 | ASSVGDSSYEQY
TRBV28 | ASSLIGTGSAF
TRBV5-1 | ASSLRASGSRDETQY
TRBV29-1 | SGWTSGYEQY
TRBV19 | ASSFVGSNQPQH
TRBV5-6 | ASSLTAGYNEQF
TRBV9 | ASSRTLAGQYNEQF
TRBV4-1 | ASSQGPYNEQF
TRBV30 | AWNRGEESPLH
TRBV9 | ASSGATSGGLETQY
TRBV5-4 | ASSVFGGMYEQY
TRBV19 | ASSMKSGAKSYEQY
TRBV19 | ASTARDTQY
TRBV13 | ASSERSGVSYNEQF
TRBV27 | ASSLYHRGTEAF
TRBV7-2 | ASSPDHSDLAKNIQY
TRBV9 | ASSVAVRGGADTQY
TRBV10-1 | ASSEGLAGVQETQY
TRBV10-3 | AISEFDSGTTDTQY
TRBV23-1 | ASRPDLNTEAF
TRBV14 | ASSQDFLTSQETQY
TRBV5-1 | ASSSYDRGNTEAF
TRBV7-9 | ASSLVGFSYEQY
TRBV7-2 | ASSLGTSGGVTDTQY
TRBV4-1 | ASSQLRSGLSEGDTQY
TRBV6-5 | ASSRTVQETQY
TRBV25-1 | ASSGAFGAYEQY
TRBV30 | AWTRLAGANTEAF